Here is one T cell receptor beta chain with its context. Antigen: not known. Primers: 60 Vbeta forward and 13 Jbeta reverse. Using immunoSEQ multiplex PCR, the repertoire was profiled, and TCRdb retains in-frame clones only, with some absent. The table has under 200,000 clones, around 86% seen once; the top ten hold 0.95% to 1%. This sample stems from a study of cytomegalovirus exposure and HLA in healthy donors. Study-level information: One earlier analysis, a look at roughly 180 million T cells, found 117 million unique TCR beta sequences.

Study-wide findings and caveats: Some V segments, including TRBV6-2 and TRBV6-3, were excluded as indistinguishable. While the bulk of TCR sequences proved rare, some public TCRs turned up in many donors.

Germline V gene lookup returns CDR1 KGHSH and CDR2 LQKENI. The V and J ends lost 2 bases and 5 bases respectively, with 9 bases between them. The CDR3 runs to 13 residues. This chain links TRBV18 with TRBJ2-5; D is ambiguous. Sequences were obtained from PBMCs. The sequence was obtained from a girl aged 2-10 years in good health and CMV-seropositive. CDR3 sequence reads: CASSPNARETQYF. CDR3 DNA: TGTGCCAGCTCACCAAATGCCCGGGAGACCCAGTACTTC.